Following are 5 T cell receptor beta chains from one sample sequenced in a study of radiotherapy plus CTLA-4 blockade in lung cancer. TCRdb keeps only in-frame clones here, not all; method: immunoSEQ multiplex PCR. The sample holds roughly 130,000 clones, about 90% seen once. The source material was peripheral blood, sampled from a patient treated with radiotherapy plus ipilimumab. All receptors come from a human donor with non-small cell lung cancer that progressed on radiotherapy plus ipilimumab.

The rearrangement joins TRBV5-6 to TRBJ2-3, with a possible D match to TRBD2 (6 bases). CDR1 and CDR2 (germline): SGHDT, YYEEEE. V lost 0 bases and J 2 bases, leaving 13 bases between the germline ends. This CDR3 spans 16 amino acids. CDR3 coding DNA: TGTGCCAGCAGCTTGGAATTGGGGGAGGTCACAGATACGCAGTATTTT. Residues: CASSLELGEVTDTQYF. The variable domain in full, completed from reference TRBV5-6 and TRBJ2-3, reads DAGVTQSPTHLIKTRGQQVTLRCSPKSGHDTVSWYQQALGQGPQFIFQYYEEEERQRGNFPDRFSGHQFPNYSSELNVNALLLGDSALYLCASSLELGEVTDTQYFGPGTRLTVL.

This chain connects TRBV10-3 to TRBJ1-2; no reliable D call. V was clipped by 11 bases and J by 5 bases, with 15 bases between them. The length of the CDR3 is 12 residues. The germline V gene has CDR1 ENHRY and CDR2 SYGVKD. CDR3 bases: TGTGCCGCACCGATAAGGCCTTATGGCTACACCTTC. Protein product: CAAPIRPYGYTF.

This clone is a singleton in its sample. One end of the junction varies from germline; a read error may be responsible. The CDR3 loop is CASSLSSGWSNF. The CDR3 DNA follows: TGTGCCAGCAGCTTATCGTCTGGATGGTCGAACTTC. The chain carries TRBV7-9 and TRBJ1-2; no reliable D call. Looked up from germline, CDR1 is SEHNR and CDR2 is FQNEAQ (reference sequence). This CDR3 is built from 12 residues. The whole variable domain, filled in from reference TRBV7-9 and TRBJ1-2, reads DTGVSQNPRHKITKRGQNVTFRCDPISEHNRLYWYRQTLGQGPEFLTYFQNEAQLEKSRLLSDRFSAERPKGSFSTLEIQRTEQGDSAMYLCASSLSSGWSNFGSGTRLTVV.

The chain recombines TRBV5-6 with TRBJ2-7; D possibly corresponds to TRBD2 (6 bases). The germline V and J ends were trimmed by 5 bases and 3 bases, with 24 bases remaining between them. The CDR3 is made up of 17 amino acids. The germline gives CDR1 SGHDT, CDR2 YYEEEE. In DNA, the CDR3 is TGTGCCAGCAGTTTTCAAAAAACACGGACTACACTCTACGAGCAGTACTTC. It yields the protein CASSFQKTRTTLYEQYF.

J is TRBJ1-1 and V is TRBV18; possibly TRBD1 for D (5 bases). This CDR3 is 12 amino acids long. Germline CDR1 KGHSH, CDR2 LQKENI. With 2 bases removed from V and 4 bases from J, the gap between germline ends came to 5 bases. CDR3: CASSPGATEAFF. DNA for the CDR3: TGTGCCAGCTCACCAGGGGCCACTGAAGCTTTCTTT. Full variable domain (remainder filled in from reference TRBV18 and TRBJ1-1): NAGVMQNPRHLVRRRGQEARLRCSPMKGHSHVYWYRQLPEEGLKFMVYLQKENIIDESGMPKERFSAEFPKEGPSILRIQQVVRGDSAAYFCASSPGATEAFFGQGTRLTVV.